This T cell receptor beta chain was identified in a study of shared clonotypes between healthy human individuals. Background on the study: Per donor, three plates held CD4 naive cells, three held CD4 memory, two held CD8 naive and one held CD8 memory. General study findings and limits: Between a handful of donors, naive CD4 clonotypes were shared at a level of about 5%. Sequencing depth was predicted to influence how clonotypes are shared among donors.

In the authors' methods: Quality scores were absent from the junction-only immunoSEQ sequences, so filtering differed. Here immunoSEQ multiplex PCR was the method, and the copy in TCRdb shows in-frame clones only, minus some. That table gives V, J and clone size, and the DNA gave D and trimming. The sample includes under 2,500,000 clones, approximately 94% of them seen just once. Details on this clone: Antigen specificity is unknown. Other DNA sequences in this sample translate to the same CDR3.

V dropped 4 bases and J dropped 1 base, with 6 bases sitting between them. The CDR3 is 13 amino acids. The germline V gene has CDR1 SGHRS and CDR2 YFSETQ. This TCR was recovered from a man aged 18-30 years in good health. The source material was naive CD4+ T cells sorted from blood. Sample subset: CD45RA+ positively selected. The chain combines TRBV5-1 with TRBJ1-5; D is perhaps TRBD1 (5 bases). The CDR3 is CASSQGSNQPQHF. Here the CDR3 DNA reads TGCGCCAGCAGCCAGGGAAGCAATCAGCCCCAGCATTTT. The complete variable domain, with remaining parts taken from reference TRBV5-1 and TRBJ1-5, reads KAGVTQTPRYLIKTRGQQVTLSCSPISGHRSVSWYQQTPGQGLQFLFEYFSETQRNKGNFPGRFSGRQFSNSRSEMNVSTLELGDSALYLCASSQGSNQPQHFGDGTRLSIL.